What follows are 11 T cell receptor beta chains derived from one specimen sequenced in a study of cytomegalovirus exposure and HLA in healthy donors. With 60 Vbeta and 13 Jbeta primers, the PCR was carried out. Generated by immunoSEQ multiplex PCR, the TCRdb table keeps only in-frame clones and is missing some. The top ten clones hold approximately 2.5% of a sample with some 160,000 clones, roughly 80% of them seen once. Sequenced material: PBMCs. These receptors came from a man aged 60-69 years in good health and CMV-seronegative.

V is TRBV4-1 and J is TRBJ2-1; D may be TRBD1 (5 bases). The CDR3 sequence is 16 residues long. The germline CDR1 and CDR2 sequences are MGHRA and YSYEKL. The germline V and J ends were trimmed by 0 bases and 2 bases, with 11 bases remaining between them. CDR3 region: CASSQEPRAPYNEQFF. For the CDR3, the DNA is TGCGCCAGCAGCCAAGAACCCAGGGCCCCCTACAATGAGCAGTTCTTC.

The chain is built from TRBV5-6 and TRBJ2-1, with 7 bases matching TRBD1. Germline V gives CDR1 SGHDT, CDR2 YYEEEE. This CDR3 is built from 13 residues. The V segment lost 0 bases and the J segment 10 bases; nucleotides outside the gene matches: 4. The CDR3 is CASSLGTGIEQFF. CDR3 sequence (DNA): TGTGCCAGCAGCTTGGGGACAGGTATAGAGCAGTTCTTC.

The chain uses TRBV7-3 and TRBJ2-1; 8 bases align to TRBD2. Germline V CDR1 and CDR2: SGHTA, FQGTGA. The CDR3 loop spans 16 amino acids. J gave up 9 bases and V 4 bases, and 14 bases lay outside the gene matches. The CDR3 spells CASSSVWAGGRSEQFF. CDR3 in DNA: TGTGCCAGCAGCTCCGTTTGGGCGGGAGGCCGGAGTGAGCAGTTCTTC.

The chain recombines TRBV2 with TRBJ2-2; 8 bases agree with TRBD1. The CDR3 loop spans 15 amino acids. After removal of 7 bases from V and 3 bases from J, the junction contained 7 bases not matched to a gene. Germline assignment: CDR1 SNHLY and CDR2 FYNNEI. The CDR3 DNA sequence: TGTGCCAGCAAGGCAGGGGGCGCTTACACCGGGGAGCTGTTTTTT. Protein product: CASKAGGAYTGELFF.

In its sample, this clone was seen once. The chain employs TRBV5-1 and TRBJ1-2, with 8 bases aligning to TRBD1. The germline V gene encodes CDR1 SGHRS and CDR2 YFSETQ. V was pared by 0 bases and J by 3 bases, with 13 bases of the junction left unmatched. The CDR3 spans 18 residues. The CDR3 coding sequence is TGCGCCAGCAGCTTGGAGGGAGGACAGGGCCATTTTGACTATGGCTACACCTTC. Translating it yields CASSLEGGQGHFDYGYTF. The whole variable domain, filled in from reference TRBV5-1 and TRBJ1-2, reads KAGVTQTPRYLIKTRGQQVTLSCSPISGHRSVSWYQQTPGQGLQFLFEYFSETQRNKGNFPGRFSGRQFSNSRSEMNVSTLELGDSALYLCASSLEGGQGHFDYGYTFGSGTRLTVV.

This CDR3 reads CASSLSLGTVQGTDGYTF. In DNA form, the CDR3 reads TGTGCCAGCTCACTTTCCTTGGGAACCGTCCAGGGGACAGATGGCTACACCTTC. This sequence joins TRBV18 and TRBJ1-2, with 7 bases fitting TRBD1. Germline-derived CDR1 and CDR2 are KGHSH and LQKENI. V dropped 4 bases and J dropped 6; count of bases not matched to a gene: 20. There are 18 residues in the CDR3.

The V call is TRBV30, the J call TRBJ2-5; D may be TRBD1 (8 bases). V lost 5 bases and J lost 9, with 16 bases in between. CDR3 size: 12 residues. Germline V gene lookup returns CDR1 GTSNPN and CDR2 SVGIG (reference sequence). CDR3 nucleotides: TGTGCCTGGGGACAGGGTGGGAGGGCCCAGTACTTC. Translating gives CAWGQGGRAQYF.

The rearrangement links TRBV30 to TRBJ1-1; D gene ambiguous. With 0 bases removed from V and 11 bases from J, the gap between germline ends came to 16 bases. Germline V gene lookup returns CDR1 GTSNPN and CDR2 SVGIG (reference sequence). The CDR3 loop spans 13 amino acids. In DNA, the CDR3 is TGTGCCTGGAGTGTACTGAGTGGGAGGAGCGCTTTCTTT. Translation gives CAWSVLSGRSAFF. Together with reference TRBV30 and TRBJ1-1, the CDR3 gives the full variable domain: SQTIHQWPATLVQPVGSPLSLECTVEGTSNPNLYWYRQAAGRGLQLLFYSVGIGQISSEVPQNLSASRPQDRQFILSSKKLLLSDSGFYLCAWSVLSGRSAFFGQGTRLTVV.

The chain is built from TRBV19 and TRBJ1-5; D might be TRBD1 (5 bases). The CDR3 totals 13 residues. The V end lost 8 bases, the J end lost 0 bases, and 8 bases lay between the germline ends. CDR1 and CDR2 (germline): LNHDA, SQIVND (reference sequence). The CDR3 region has the DNA TGTGCCAGTGGGGACTATAGCAATCAGCCCCAGCATTTT. This codes for CASGDYSNQPQHF.

V and J are TRBV7-9 and TRBJ1-1; D is unresolved. The germline CDR1 and CDR2 sequences are SEHNR and FQNEAQ (reference sequence). V dropped 0 bases and J dropped 4 bases, with 12 bases sitting between them. This CDR3 contains 15 residues. The CDR3 loop reads CASSLALSSGTEAFF. The CDR3 coding sequence is TGTGCCAGCAGCTTAGCCCTCAGTAGCGGCACTGAAGCTTTCTTT. Supplemented by reference TRBV7-9 and TRBJ1-1, the full variable domain reads DTGVSQNPRHKITKRGQNVTFRCDPISEHNRLYWYRQTLGQGPEFLTYFQNEAQLEKSRLLSDRFSAERPKGSFSTLEIQRTEQGDSAMYLCASSLALSSGTEAFFGQGTRLTVV.

This clone was found a few times. J is TRBJ2-1 and V is TRBV7-2; D possibly corresponds to TRBD2 (6 bases). The germline V gene encodes CDR1 SGHTA and CDR2 FQGNSA. The CDR3 consists of 14 residues. V was cut by 5 bases and J by 7 bases, with 15 bases left in between. The chain's CDR3 is CASSTAGGGNEQFF. The DNA of the CDR3 is TGTGCCAGCAGCACCGCCGGGGGAGGTAATGAGCAGTTCTTC. The full variable domain, in which reference TRBV7-2 and TRBJ2-1 provide the parts outside the CDR3, is GAGVSQSPSNKVTEKGKDVELRCDPISGHTALYWYRQSLGQGLEFLIYFQGNSAPDKSGLPSDRFSAERTGGSVSTLTIQRTQQEDSAVYLCASSTAGGGNEQFFGPGTRLTVL.